This TCR beta chain is from a study of blood T cells in healthy people across ages (dated by TCRdb to between 2014 and 2017). About the full investigation: Template switching captured roughly one uniquely barcoded TCR beta cDNA molecule per two T cells in model experiments. The study measured age-related changes in TCR beta repertoire diversity using deep sequencing normalized with unique cDNA molecular identifiers. Donors were grouped into four age groups: young (average roughly 15 years), middle-aged (around 39), aged (around 60) and long-lived (over 80). To avoid experimental bias, donors of different ages were randomly spread across the sequencing lanes. The study analyzed two additional independent replicas of 1 million unique cDNA reads from the same blood draw for two donors, one aged 18 to 30 and one aged 80 or older. Study-wide conclusions, independent of this receptor: Observed TCR beta diversity per million T cells fell roughly linearly with age, and a significant reduction was already apparent by age about 38. Conclusive comparison of naive and antigen-experienced compartments was prevented by the profiling of bulk unsorted PBMCs. Estimates of total diversity based on one million sequenced T cells were considered lower bounds and underestimates. A strong correlation was found between observed TCR beta diversity and the percentage of naive T cells measured by flow cytometry. Compared with the aged group, the long-lived group had more naive CD4+ T cells, fewer expanded clones and increased TCR diversity, a pattern suggesting age selection. Donor CMV infection status was unknown, potentially confounding age-related changes in expanded clonotypes.

Libraries were made using 5' RACE. Sequenced on an Illumina HiSeq 2500. A second PCR of roughly 7 to 11 cycles was performed with a sample-barcoded 5' primer and a J-beta primer mix. Each TCR beta cDNA molecule received a unique molecular identifier from a template-switch 5' adaptor carrying 12 random nucleotides. At least 2.5 million CDR3-containing paired-end reads were obtained from each sample. First-strand cDNA synthesis was performed from all RNA using the Mint cDNA synthesis kit, with priming by a TRBC-specific oligonucleotide. Following uracil-DNA glycosylase treatment, a first 18-cycle PCR with universal primers M1SS and BC2_uni_R was performed on all cDNA. In the original analysis: For normalization, 1 million high-quality reads, each with a distinct molecular identifier, were randomly selected from each sample. Reads with shared molecular identifiers were discarded instead of being binned into consensus sequences. CDR3 identification, clonotype clustering and error correction used MiTCR with a Q25 quality threshold and the strictest error-elimination algorithm. A nonparametric unseen species model with Euler transformation was used to estimate lower-bound total TCR beta diversity. TCRdb applied fastp at Q25 and MiXCR to the public reads, then kept only in-frame beta chains. CDR3 protein duplicates are merged, each entry listing the most common genes and DNA. These V and J calls are TCRdb output, not the study's own analysis. Within this sample are around 1,600,000 distinct CDR3 sequences, with approximately 43% of them counted one time only. The ten largest account for more than 4% of the sample.

This clonotype was found a few times. Its antigen is unknown. There are no base qualities to consult, and no much larger clone falls within one base. V lost 5 bases and J lost 4 bases; the stretch between them is 15 bases long. The CDR3 goes from the cysteine to the phenylalanine over 13 residues. Only the CDR3 region is kept as DNA, spanning 39 bases read in frame from base 1. The germline V gene yields SQVTM for CDR1 and ANQGSEA for CDR2. The approximately 41 donors, aged about 6 to 100 years, were systemically healthy Caucasian individuals from Russia. Each donor gave around 9.8 milliliters of peripheral blood, collected into EDTA-treated Vacutainer tubes. Ficoll-Paque density-gradient centrifugation was used to isolate PBMCs, with at least 7 million per sample. Total RNA, at least 5 micrograms per sample, was extracted from PBMCs with Trizol reagent. The percentages of naive CD45RAhigh/CD27high T cells were determined by flow cytometry on a PBMC aliquot from every donor.

The material sequenced was blood. This TCR was sampled from a woman under 30 in good health. This chain is built from TRBV29-1 and TRBJ2-7; too little of a D gene remains to name it. The CDR3: CSVSWVGSYEQYF. In nucleotides, the sequence is TGCAGCGTTTCTTGGGTTGGCTCTTACGAGCAGTACTTC.